This TCR beta chain was sequenced in a study of CD8 T cells in ankylosing spondylitis. This clonotype has ten or more counts. Its target is not known. Overall study findings and caveats: Reactive arthritis synovial fluid and blood were previously reported to contain some motif variants. The authors reported significant enrichment of disease-linked clones in matched ankylosing spondylitis synovial fluid. Blood from ankylosing spondylitis patients appeared to carry a characteristic roughly eight-variant TCR beta motif.

TCRdb processed the 5' RACE reads anew with MiXCR; each CDR3 protein has one entry. The sample has about 240,000 distinct CDR3 sequences, 8.6% seen once. V was trimmed by 5 bases and J by 1 base, leaving 14 bases between them. CDR3 length: 15 residues. CDR1 SGHKS and CDR2 YYEKEE come from the germline V gene (reference sequence). Sequenced: blood, either unsorted or a sorted T cell fraction (not recorded which). This clonotype was sampled from a male donor with ankylosing spondylitis or in good health (not recorded which). V gene TRBV5-5 combines with J gene TRBJ2-3, with a possible D match to TRBD2 (6 bases). CDR3 protein: CASSPQDYRTDTQYF. DNA for the CDR3: TGTGCCAGCAGTCCGCAGGACTACCGCACAGATACGCAGTATTTT. Drawing the rest from reference TRBV5-5 and TRBJ2-3, the complete variable domain is DAGVTQSPTHLIKTRGQQVTLRCSPISGHKSVSWYQQVLGQGPQFIFQYYEKEERGRGNFPDRFSARQFPNYSSELNVNALLLGDSALYLCASSPQDYRTDTQYFGPGTRLTVL.